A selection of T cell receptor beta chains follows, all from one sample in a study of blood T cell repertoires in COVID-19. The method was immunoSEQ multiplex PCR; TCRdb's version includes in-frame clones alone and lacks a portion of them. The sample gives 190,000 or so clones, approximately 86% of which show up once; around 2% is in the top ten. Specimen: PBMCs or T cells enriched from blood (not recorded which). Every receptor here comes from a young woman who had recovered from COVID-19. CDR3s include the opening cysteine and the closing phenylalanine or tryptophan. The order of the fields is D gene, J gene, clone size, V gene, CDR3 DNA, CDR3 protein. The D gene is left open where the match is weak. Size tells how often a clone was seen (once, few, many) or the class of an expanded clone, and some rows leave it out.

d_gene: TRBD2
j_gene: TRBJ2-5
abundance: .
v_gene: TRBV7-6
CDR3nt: TGTGCCAGCAGCTCCAGCGGGGGACGGTGGGAGACCCAGTACTTC
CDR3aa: CASSSSGGRWETQYF

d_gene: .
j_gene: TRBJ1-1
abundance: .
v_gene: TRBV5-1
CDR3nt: TGCGCCAGCAGCTTACAGGGTAGAAACACTGAAGCTTTCTTT
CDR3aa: CASSLQGRNTEAFF

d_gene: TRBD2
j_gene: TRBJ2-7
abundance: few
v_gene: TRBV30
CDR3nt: TGTGCCTGGACCGCTCGTACGGCGGGGGCCTACGAGCAGTACTTC
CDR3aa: CAWTARTAGAYEQYF

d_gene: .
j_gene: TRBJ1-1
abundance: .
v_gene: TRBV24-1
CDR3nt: TGTGCCACCGCCGGTGGGGAGGCCACTGAAGCTTTCTTT
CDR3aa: CATAGGEATEAFF

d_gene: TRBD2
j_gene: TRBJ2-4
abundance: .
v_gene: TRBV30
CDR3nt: TGTGCCTGGAGTCCCACTGTGGGACTAGCGGGAGTGAACTTC
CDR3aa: CAWSPTVGLAGVNF

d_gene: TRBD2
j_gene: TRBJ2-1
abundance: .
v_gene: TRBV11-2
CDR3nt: TGTGCCAGCAGCTCACCGGGACTAGCGGGAGTTGAGCAGTTCTTC
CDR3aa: CASSSPGLAGVEQFF

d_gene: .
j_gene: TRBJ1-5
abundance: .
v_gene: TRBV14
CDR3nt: TGTGCCAGCAGCCAAGGTCGGGATCCCCAGCATTTT
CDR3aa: CASSQGRDPQHF

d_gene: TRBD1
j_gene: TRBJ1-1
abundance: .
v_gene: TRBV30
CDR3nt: TGTGCCTGGATTTGGACAGGGAAGGCCACTGAAGCTTTCTTT
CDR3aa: CAWIWTGKATEAFF

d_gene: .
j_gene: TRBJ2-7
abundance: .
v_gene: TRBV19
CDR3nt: TGTGCCAGTAGTTTGGCAGGGCGCTCCTACGAGCAGTACTTC
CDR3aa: CASSLAGRSYEQYF

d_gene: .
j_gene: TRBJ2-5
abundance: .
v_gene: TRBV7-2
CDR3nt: TGTGCCAGCAGCTCTCCCGCCGCTAGTGAACAAGAGACCCAGTACTTC
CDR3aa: CASSSPAASEQETQYF

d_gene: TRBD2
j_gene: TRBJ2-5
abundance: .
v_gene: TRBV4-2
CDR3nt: TGTGCCAGCAGCCAAGGCGAGACTAGCGGTGGAGAGACCCAGTACTTC
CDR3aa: CASSQGETSGGETQYF

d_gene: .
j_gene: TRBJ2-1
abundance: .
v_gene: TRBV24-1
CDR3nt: TGTGCCACCAGTGATCGGGAGAGGGAGCAGTTCTTC
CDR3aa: CATSDREREQFF

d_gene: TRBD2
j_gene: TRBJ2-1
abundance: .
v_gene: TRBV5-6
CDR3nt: TGTGCCAGCAGCAGAACCGGGACTAGCGGGAGAGATGAGCAGTTCTTC
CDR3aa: CASSRTGTSGRDEQFF

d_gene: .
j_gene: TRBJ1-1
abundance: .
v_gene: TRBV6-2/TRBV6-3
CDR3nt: TGTGCCAGCAGTTATTCCATTCCAGGGGCACTGAACACTGAAGCTTTCTTT
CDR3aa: CASSYSIPGALNTEAFF

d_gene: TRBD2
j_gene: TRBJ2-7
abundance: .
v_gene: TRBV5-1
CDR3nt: TGCGCCAGCAGCAACCCCTCCAGGACTAGCGGGGGAAGCTCCTACGAGCAGTACTTC
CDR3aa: CASSNPSRTSGGSSYEQYF

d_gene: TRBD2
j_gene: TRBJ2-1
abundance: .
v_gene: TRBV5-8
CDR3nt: TGTGCCAGCAGCTACCCGGCTAGCGGGGCTTACAATGAGCAGTTCTTC
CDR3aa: CASSYPASGAYNEQFF

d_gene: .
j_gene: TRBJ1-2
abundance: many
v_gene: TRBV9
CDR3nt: TGTGCCAGCAGCGTAGGAGAGGGGGACGGCTACACCTTC
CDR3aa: CASSVGEGDGYTF

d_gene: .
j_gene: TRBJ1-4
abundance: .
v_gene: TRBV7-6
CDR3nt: TGTGCCAGCAGGAAGGGGGTCCTAGCAACTAATGAAAAACTGTTTTTT
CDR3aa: CASRKGVLATNEKLFF

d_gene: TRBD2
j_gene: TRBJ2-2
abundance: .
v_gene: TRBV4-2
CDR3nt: TGTGCCAGCAGTCCCTCCGGCGGGGGAAACACCGGGGAGCTGTTTTTT
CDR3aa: CASSPSGGGNTGELFF

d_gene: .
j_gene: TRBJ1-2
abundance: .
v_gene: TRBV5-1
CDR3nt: TGCGCCAGCAGCTTGGAGGGACATACCAACTATGGCTACACCTTC
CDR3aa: CASSLEGHTNYGYTF

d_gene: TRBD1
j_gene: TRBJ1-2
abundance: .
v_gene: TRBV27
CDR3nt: TGTGCCAGCAGTCGAAGTCCCGGGACAGGGTTCTATGGCTACACCTTC
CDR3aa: CASSRSPGTGFYGYTF

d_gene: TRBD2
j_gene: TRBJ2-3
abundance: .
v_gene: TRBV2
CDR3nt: TGTGCCAGCAGTGAACTAGCGGGAGGCGATACGCAGTATTTT
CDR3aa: CASSELAGGDTQYF

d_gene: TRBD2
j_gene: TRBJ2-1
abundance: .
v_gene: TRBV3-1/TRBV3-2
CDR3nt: TGTGCCAGCAGCCAAGATGCTGGGGCTAGCGGGACGGGTGAGCAGTTCTTC
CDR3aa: CASSQDAGASGTGEQFF

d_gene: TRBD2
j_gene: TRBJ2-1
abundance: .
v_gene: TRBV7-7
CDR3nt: TGTGCCAGCAGCCCATATAGCGGGAATGTCGATGAGCAGTTCTTC
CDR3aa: CASSPYSGNVDEQFF

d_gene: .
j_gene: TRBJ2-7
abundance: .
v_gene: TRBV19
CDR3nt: TGTGCCAGTAGTACAGGGTACGAGCAGTACTTC
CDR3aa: CASSTGYEQYF

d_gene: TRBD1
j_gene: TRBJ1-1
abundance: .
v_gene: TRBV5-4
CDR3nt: TGTGCCAGCAGCTTTTTGGACAGGGGGAAAACTGAAGCTTTCTTT
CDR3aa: CASSFLDRGKTEAFF

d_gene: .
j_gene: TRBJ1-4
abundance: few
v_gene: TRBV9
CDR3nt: TGTGCCAGCAGCGGACGAGGGCACACTAATGAAAAACTGTTTTTT
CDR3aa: CASSGRGHTNEKLFF

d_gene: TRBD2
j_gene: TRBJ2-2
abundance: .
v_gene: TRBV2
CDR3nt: TGTGCCAGCAGTGTAGCGGGGCCCGGGGAGCTGTTTTTT
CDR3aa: CASSVAGPGELFF

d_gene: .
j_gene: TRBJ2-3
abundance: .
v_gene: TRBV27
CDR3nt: TGTGCCAGCAGTAAACAGGTTAGCACAGATACGCAGTATTTT
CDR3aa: CASSKQVSTDTQYF

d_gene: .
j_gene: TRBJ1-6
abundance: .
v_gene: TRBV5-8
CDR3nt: TGTGCCAGCAGCCCCAAGCGACAGGTTTTTAATTCACCCCTCCACTTT
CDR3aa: CASSPKRQVFNSPLHF

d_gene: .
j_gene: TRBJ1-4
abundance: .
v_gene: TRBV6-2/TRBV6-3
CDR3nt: TGTGCCAGCAGTTACTCGGGGGGTGCTGAAAAACTGTTTTTT
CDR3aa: CASSYSGGAEKLFF

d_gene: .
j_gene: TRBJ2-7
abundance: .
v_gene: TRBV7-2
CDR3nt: TGTGCCAGCTCCCCCGGCTACGAGCAGTACTTC
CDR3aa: CASSPGYEQYF

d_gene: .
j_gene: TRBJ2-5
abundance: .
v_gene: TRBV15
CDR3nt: TGTGCCACCAGCAGAAAACAGGGCCAGCAGACCCAGTACTTC
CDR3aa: CATSRKQGQQTQYF

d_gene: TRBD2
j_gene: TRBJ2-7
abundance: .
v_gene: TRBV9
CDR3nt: TGTGCCAGCAGCGGGACTAGCGGGGGCTCCTACGAGCAGTACTTC
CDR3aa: CASSGTSGGSYEQYF

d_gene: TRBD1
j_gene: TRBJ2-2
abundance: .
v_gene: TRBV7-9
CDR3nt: TGTGCCAGCAGCTTTAGGGGGACAGGGTTCACCGGGGAGCTGTTTTTT
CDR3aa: CASSFRGTGFTGELFF

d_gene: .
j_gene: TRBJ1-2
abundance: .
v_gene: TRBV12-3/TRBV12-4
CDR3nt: TGTGCCAGCAGTAGTTCGGACACCTACGGCTACACCTTC
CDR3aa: CASSSSDTYGYTF

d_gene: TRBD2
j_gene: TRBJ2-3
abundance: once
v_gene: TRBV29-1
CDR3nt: TGCAGCGCCCGTTCGGGACTAGCGGGATTTACGCAGTATTTT
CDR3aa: CSARSGLAGFTQYF

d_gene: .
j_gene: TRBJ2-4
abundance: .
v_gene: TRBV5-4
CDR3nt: TGTGCCAGCAGCTTGGGCAGGGAGGACATTCAGTACTTC
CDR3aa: CASSLGREDIQYF

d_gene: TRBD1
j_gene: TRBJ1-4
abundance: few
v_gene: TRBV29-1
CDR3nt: TGCAGCGTTGCTGACCGACAGGGGCGAGAAAAACTGTTTTTT
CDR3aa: CSVADRQGREKLFF

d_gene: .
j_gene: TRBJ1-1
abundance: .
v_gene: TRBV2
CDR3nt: TGTGCCAGCATTCCCCATCGGGAAGGGAACACTGAAGCTTTCTTT
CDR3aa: CASIPHREGNTEAFF

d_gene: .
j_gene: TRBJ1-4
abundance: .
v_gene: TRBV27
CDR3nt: TGTGCCAGCAGTTTCAGTACAGGGCCTTATGAAAAACTGTTTTTT
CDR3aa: CASSFSTGPYEKLFF

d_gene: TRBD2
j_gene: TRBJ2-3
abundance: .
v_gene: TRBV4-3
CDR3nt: TGCGCCAGCAGCCAAGATGTACTAGCGGGGACAGATACGCAGTATTTT
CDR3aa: CASSQDVLAGTDTQYF

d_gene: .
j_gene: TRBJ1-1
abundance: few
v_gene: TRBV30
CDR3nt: TGTGCCTGGAGTGTCCACAAAGACAGGAGTAAGCTCAACACTGAAGCTTTCTTT
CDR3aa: CAWSVHKDRSKLNTEAFF

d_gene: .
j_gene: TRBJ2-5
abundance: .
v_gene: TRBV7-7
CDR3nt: TGTGCTAGCAGCCCGGGGTTTGGGGTCGAGGAGACCCAGTACTTC
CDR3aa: CASSPGFGVEETQYF

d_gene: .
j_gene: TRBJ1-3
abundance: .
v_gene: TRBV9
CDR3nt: TGTGCCAGCAGCCCCCGACGGGGGGCCTCTGGAAACACCATATATTTT
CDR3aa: CASSPRRGASGNTIYF

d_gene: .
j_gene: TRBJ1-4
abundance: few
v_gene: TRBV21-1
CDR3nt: TGTGCCAGCAGCGAGAGGGAAAGCACAGGGGACACTAATGAAAAACTGTTTTTT
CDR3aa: CASSERESTGDTNEKLFF

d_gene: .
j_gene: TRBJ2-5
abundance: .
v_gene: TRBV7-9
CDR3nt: TGTGCCAGCAGCTTAGGGCGGATTCACCAAGAGACCCAGTACTTC
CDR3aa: CASSLGRIHQETQYF